The 9 T cell receptor beta chains listed next were all sequenced from one sample in a study of T cell responses to AZD1222 COVID-19 vaccine. Data came from immunoSEQ multiplex PCR; TCRdb stores just in-frame clones and leaves some out. This sample has 250,000 to 300,000 clones, with around 93% found just once. The specimen was peripheral blood, collected 28 days after the second AZD1222 dose. The receptors derive from an adult who received the AZD1222 COVID-19 vaccine.

This clone was recorded once. This chain connects TRBV20-1 to TRBJ1-3; no reliable D call. The germline CDR1 and CDR2 sequences are DFQATT and SNEGSKA (reference sequence). Trimming stripped 6 bases from V and 2 bases from J, with 5 bases between. This CDR3 contains 11 residues. The CDR3 spells CSARTGNTIYF. The CDR3 nucleotides read TGCAGTGCCCGGACTGGAAACACCATATATTTT.

The chain recombines TRBV5-4 with TRBJ2-1, with D possibly matching TRBD2 (5 bases). Germline V gives CDR1 SGHNT, CDR2 YYREEE (reference sequence). Trimming removed 3 bases at V and 9 bases at J, with 10 bases between. The CDR3 contains 12 residues. CDR3: CASSYPLGEQFF. The DNA of the CDR3 is TGTGCCAGCAGCTATCCACTAGGTGAGCAGTTCTTC.

A word on this clone: The same CDR3 is also encoded by other DNA sequences in this sample. V and J are TRBV5-1 and TRBJ1-3; no reliable D call. The germline V gene encodes CDR1 SGHRS and CDR2 YFSETQ. This CDR3 contains 14 residues. Trimming removed 0 bases at V and 2 bases at J, with 6 bases between. DNA of the CDR3: TGCGCCAGCAGCTTGGGCGGTACTGGAAACACCATATATTTT. The encoded protein is CASSLGGTGNTIYF.

This chain joins TRBV28 and TRBJ2-7; 7 bases map to TRBD2. This CDR3 is 15 amino acids long. The ends lost 7 bases at V and 3 bases at J; junction bases unmatched: 12. Germline loops: CDR1 MDHEN, CDR2 SYDVKM. CDR3 DNA: TGTGCCAGCACCCCAGCGGGGTCGGCCCTCTACGAGCAGTACTTC. Amino acids: CASTPAGSALYEQYF.

The chain links TRBV4-2 to TRBJ1-4; 9 bases are shared with TRBD1. V lost 4 bases, J lost 8 bases, and 5 bases stayed unmatched. Germline-derived CDR1 and CDR2 are LGHNA and YNFKEQ. This CDR3 contains 14 residues. The CDR3 loop reads CASSPRTGEEKLFF. For the CDR3, the DNA is TGTGCCAGCAGCCCCCGGACAGGGGAAGAAAAACTGTTTTTT.

This chain uses TRBV11-2 with TRBJ1-5, with D hard to call. The V gene's germline CDR1 is SGHAT and CDR2 FQNNGV. V shed 0 bases and J shed 7 bases, with 7 bases lying between them. The CDR3 has 13 residues. CDR3 in DNA: TGTGCCAGCAGCTTAGACCGCTCCCAGCCCCAGCATTTT. Amino acids: CASSLDRSQPQHF.

The chain employs TRBV5-5 and TRBJ1-4, with a possible D match to TRBD1 (6 bases). Germline loops: CDR1 SGHKS, CDR2 YYEKEE (reference sequence). With 4 bases removed from V and 4 bases from J, the gap between germline ends came to 11 bases. The CDR3 covers 14 residues. The CDR3 spells CASSPDRFNEKLFF. The CDR3 DNA follows: TGTGCCAGCAGCCCTGACAGGTTTAATGAAAAACTGTTTTTT.

J is TRBJ1-1 and V is TRBV9; D gene unclear. The V end lost 4 bases, the J end lost 8 bases, and 18 bases lay between the germline ends. The CDR3 consists of 14 residues. Germline V gene sequence: CDR1 SGDLS, CDR2 YYNGEE. The CDR3 region is CASSPGRRNTEAFF. CDR3 DNA sequence: TGTGCCAGCAGCCCCGGACGGAGAAATACCGAAGCTTTCTTT.

The gene calls are TRBV28 and TRBJ2-1, with a weak D call TRBD1 (6 bases). V lost 6 bases, J lost 4 bases, and 16 bases lay in between. The CDR3 is 15 amino acids. Germline-derived CDR1 and CDR2 are MDHEN and SYDVKM. The CDR3 DNA is TGTGCCAGCAGCTCTGGGGGCGGCCCATACAATGAGCAGTTCTTC. The encoded protein is CASSSGGGPYNEQFF.